This is a list of T cell receptor beta chains from one sample in a study of T cells in Graves' hyperthyroidism and ophthalmopathy. One entry per CDR3 protein, called by TCRdb with MiXCR from the multiplex PCR reads. The table records 500,000 to 650,000 distinct CDR3 sequences, less than 20% of them present only once. The source material was blood. The source is a man between 35 and 55 years old with Graves' ophthalmopathy. Both conserved end residues are part of each CDR3. The D gene is left open where the match is weak. Clone size appears in some rows only: once, few, many, or a class for an expanded clone.

j_gene | abundance | v_gene | d_gene | CDR3aa | CDR3nt
TRBJ1-5 | - | TRBV15 | - | CATSRVPVLDSNQPQHF | TGTGCCACCAGCAGAGTCCCAGTCCTAGATAGCAATCAGCCCCAGCATTTT
TRBJ1-1 | - | TRBV20-1 | - | CSARDLRSKNTEAFF | TGCAGTGCTAGAGACCTCCGATCCAAGAACACTGAAGCTTTCTTT
TRBJ2-7 | - | TRBV7-2 | TRBD1 | CASSPQGQCQTYEQYF | TGTGCCAGCAGTCCCCAGGGACAGTGCCAAACCTACGAGCAGTACTTC
TRBJ2-5 | - | TRBV20-1 | - | CSASVGVGETQYF | TGCAGTGCTAGTGTTGGGGTAGGAGAGACCCAGTACTTC
TRBJ2-3 | few | TRBV7-3 | TRBD1 | CASSLTGQARTQYF | TGTGCCAGCAGCTTAACTGGACAGGCGCGTACGCAGTATTTT
TRBJ2-3 | many | TRBV27 | - | CASSLLASSTDTQYF | TGTGCCAGCAGTTTACTAGCGAGTAGCACAGATACGCAGTATTTT
TRBJ1-1 | many | TRBV27 | - | CASSFGTGTEAFF | TGTGCCAGCAGTTTTGGTACGGGAACTGAAGCTTTCTTT
TRBJ2-1 | - | TRBV24-1 | - | CATSDSDRFGEQFF | TGTGCCACCAGTGATTCGGACCGTTTTGGCGAGCAGTTCTTC
TRBJ2-1 | many | TRBV28 | - | CASSSQTSYNEQFF | TGTGCCAGCAGTTCGCAAACCTCCTACAATGAGCAGTTCTTC
TRBJ2-1 | many | TRBV2 | TRBD2 | CASKLAGGSNEQFF | TGTGCCAGCAAACTAGCGGGGGGGAGTAATGAGCAGTTCTTC
TRBJ2-7 | - | TRBV7-8 | - | CASSYFGVYEQYF | TGTGCCAGCAGTTATTTTGGGGTCTACGAGCAGTACTTC
TRBJ2-5 | - | TRBV20-1 | TRBD1 | CSAYGQGQETQYF | TGCAGTGCCTACGGACAGGGCCAAGAGACCCAGTACTTC
TRBJ1-4 | - | TRBV6-5 | TRBD1 | CASSSGQGDEKLFF | TGTGCCAGCAGTTCGGGACAGGGCGATGAAAAACTGTTTTTT
TRBJ1-5 | - | TRBV28 | - | CASTQVDQPQHF | TGTGCCAGCACCCAGGTGGATCAGCCCCAGCATTTT
TRBJ2-5 | - | TRBV6-2/TRBV6-3 | TRBD2 | CASRYGLAGGGETQYF | TGTGCCAGCAGATACGGTCTAGCGGGGGGCGGGGAGACCCAGTACTTC
TRBJ2-2 | few | TRBV6-1 | - | CASSEGTSGFRTGELFF | TGTGCCAGCAGTGAAGGGACTTCAGGGTTTAGGACCGGGGAGCTGTTTTTT
TRBJ2-2 | many | TRBV5-1 | - | CASSPNLNTGELFF | TGCGCCAGCAGCCCCAACCTGAACACCGGGGAGCTGTTTTTT
TRBJ2-1 | many | TRBV7-2 | - | CASSLVGTNNEQFF | TGTGCCAGCAGCTTAGTGGGGACGAACAATGAGCAGTTCTTC
TRBJ1-2 | - | TRBV4-3 | TRBD1 | CASSQDSGQKYGYTF | TGCGCCAGCAGCCAAGATTCGGGACAGAAATATGGCTACACCTTC
TRBJ1-1 | few | TRBV12-3/TRBV12-4 | - | CASIKTGPGTGAFF | TGTGCCAGCATCAAAACCGGGCCTGGGACTGGGGCTTTCTTT
TRBJ1-1 | many | TRBV28 | - | CASSPPRQANTEAFF | TGTGCCAGCAGCCCACCCCGACAGGCGAACACTGAAGCTTTCTTT
TRBJ2-3 | few | TRBV20-1 | - | CSAPRDFQEGTDTQYF | TGCAGTGCCCCCCGGGACTTCCAAGAGGGTACAGATACGCAGTATTTT
TRBJ1-6 | - | TRBV4-1 | - | CASSQDIRVMLNSPLHF | TGCGCCAGCAGCCAAGACATCAGGGTGATGTTGAATTCACCCCTCCACTTT
TRBJ2-1 | few | TRBV9 | - | CASSSQARTLSYNEQFF | TGTGCCAGCAGCTCCCAAGCTCGGACCCTCTCCTACAATGAGCAGTTCTTC
TRBJ2-1 | - | TRBV20-1 | TRBD2 | CSAREETSGGVLFYNEQFF | TGCAGTGCTAGAGAGGAAACTAGCGGGGGGGTCTTATTCTACAATGAGCAGTTCTTC
TRBJ1-2 | - | TRBV27 | TRBD1 | CASSDRGGNYGYTF | TGTGCCAGTTCGGACAGGGGGGGAAACTATGGCTACACCTTC
TRBJ1-4 | few | TRBV11-2 | - | CASSLYGQGSEKLFF | TGTGCCAGCAGCTTATACGGCCAGGGCAGTGAAAAACTGTTTTTT
TRBJ2-4 | many | TRBV2 | TRBD2 | CASSPPGRAEAKNIQYF | TGTGCCAGCAGCCCCCCGGGGAGGGCTGAAGCCAAAAACATTCAGTACTTC
TRBJ2-2 | few | TRBV6-1 | - | CASSEWWTGELFF | TGTGCCAGCAGTGAATGGTGGACCGGGGAGCTGTTTTTT
TRBJ2-7 | many | TRBV28 | - | CASSLGGRDTIYEQYF | TGTGCCAGCAGTTTAGGGGGTCGGGACACTATCTACGAGCAGTACTTC
TRBJ2-5 | - | TRBV6-1 | TRBD2 | CASSNSGGRETQYF | TGTGCCAGCAGCAATAGCGGGGGCCGGGAGACCCAGTACTTC
TRBJ1-2 | - | TRBV12-3/TRBV12-4 | - | CASSSTTAANYGYTF | TGTGCCAGCAGTTCCACGACAGCCGCTAACTATGGCTACACCTTC
TRBJ1-2 | many | TRBV20-1 | - | CSARDGRDRNYGYTF | TGCAGTGCTAGAGATGGACGGGACCGAAACTATGGCTACACCTTC
TRBJ2-2 | few | TRBV28 | - | CAIAPEPPGELFF | TGTGCCATCGCACCAGAACCCCCCGGGGAGCTGTTTTTT
TRBJ2-1 | - | TRBV6-1 | - | CASREDPRGSGNEQFF | TGTGCCAGCAGGGAAGACCCCAGGGGATCGGGGAATGAGCAGTTCTTC